Listed below are T cell receptor beta chains from one sample, sequenced in a study of OX40 agonist ivuxolimab in advanced cancers. Assay: immunoSEQ multiplex PCR; the TCRdb copy retains only in-frame clones and omits some. The sample lists just under 75,000 clones, 90% occurring once. The material sequenced was CD4+ or CD8+ T cells sorted from blood, taken in a trial of the OX40 agonist ivuxolimab. The receptors originated from an adult with an advanced solid tumor such as melanoma, head and neck, liver or kidney cancer. The CDR3 runs from the conserved cysteine through the conserved F or W. The order of the fields is CDR3 protein, CDR3 DNA, clone size, D gene, J gene, V gene. D genes are given only for firm matches. Where a row states a size, it is once, few, many or the class of an expanded clone; other rows omit it.

CAWSVSAGGYTF | TGTGCCTGGAGTGTATCGGCAGGCGGCTACACCTTC | medium-sized | NA | TRBJ1-2 | TRBV30
CASSLGRLTQETQYF | TGTGCCAGCAGCTTAGGGCGTCTGACCCAAGAGACCCAGTACTTC | NA | NA | TRBJ2-5 | TRBV7-2
CASIRDLGSTDTQYF | TGTGCCAGCATACGGGACCTAGGGAGCACAGATACGCAGTATTTT | NA | NA | TRBJ2-3 | TRBV6-5
CASKWADSYEQYF | TGTGCCAGTAAGTGGGCTGACTCCTACGAGCAGTACTTC | NA | NA | TRBJ2-7 | TRBV19
CASSKVRGTANEKLFF | TGTGCCAGCAGCAAAGTCCGCGGGACAGCTAATGAAAAACTGTTTTTT | NA | NA | TRBJ1-4 | TRBV21-1
CASSGRTSHLYEQYF | TGTGCCAGCAGCGGACGGACCAGCCACCTCTACGAGCAGTACTTC | NA | NA | TRBJ2-7 | TRBV25-1
CSVGTSGTDTQYF | TGCAGCGTTGGGACTAGCGGCACAGATACGCAGTATTTT | NA | TRBD2 | TRBJ2-3 | TRBV29-1
CASSQQDGETQYF | TGCGCCAGCAGCCAACAAGATGGGGAGACCCAGTACTTC | NA | NA | TRBJ2-5 | TRBV5-1
CAWSVPGDTQYF | TGTGCCTGGAGCGTCCCAGGGGATACGCAGTATTTT | few | NA | TRBJ2-3 | TRBV30
CASSSGLLTEAFF | TGTGCCAGTAGTTCAGGCCTGTTAACTGAAGCTTTCTTT | NA | NA | TRBJ1-1 | TRBV19
CAISPRSSGRQETQYF | TGTGCCATCAGCCCTCGGAGTAGCGGGAGGCAAGAGACCCAGTACTTC | NA | TRBD2 | TRBJ2-5 | TRBV10-3
CASSLVSSGSHNEQFF | TGTGCCAGCAGCTTAGTGTCTAGCGGGAGTCACAATGAGCAGTTCTTC | once | TRBD2 | TRBJ2-1 | TRBV7-2
CASSLLTDTQYF | TGCGCCAGCAGCTTACTTACAGATACGCAGTATTTT | once | NA | TRBJ2-3 | TRBV5-1
CASSYYPWDPQYF | TGTGCCAGCAGTTACTACCCGTGGGATCCGCAGTATTTT | NA | NA | TRBJ2-3 | TRBV6-5
CSVATSGRETQYF | TGCAGCGTTGCCACTAGCGGGAGAGAGACCCAGTACTTC | NA | TRBD2 | TRBJ2-5 | TRBV29-1
CASSSLRDLTYEQYF | TGCGCCAGCAGTTCTCTCCGGGATCTAACCTACGAGCAGTACTTC | NA | NA | TRBJ2-7 | TRBV27
CATSRDPKTNEKLFF | TGTGCCACCAGCAGAGACCCTAAGACTAATGAAAAACTGTTTTTT | NA | NA | TRBJ1-4 | TRBV15